The present T cell receptor beta chain was sequenced within a study of T cells in Graves' hyperthyroidism and ophthalmopathy. Ten or more counts support this clonotype. Researchers amplified the TCR beta CDR3 regions from RNA transcripts. With the HTBI primer set, the TCR CDR3 went through a first round of RT-PCR. TCRdb fed the multiplex PCR reads into MiXCR, producing one record per CDR3 protein. The sample records 550,000 to 800,000 distinct CDR3 sequences, roughly a sixth being singletons. The CDR3 spans 12 residues. V was trimmed by 1 base and J by 4 bases, leaving 5 bases between them. CDR1 is SGHAT and CDR2 is FQNNGV in the germline V gene.

The sequence came from a man aged 50-60 years with Graves' hyperthyroidism. This rearrangement joins TRBV11-2 to TRBJ2-7; D is uncertain. Sequenced sample: blood. CDR3 sequence: CASSLVEYEQYF. CDR3 sequence (DNA): TGTGCCAGCAGCTTAGTAGAGTACGAGCAGTACTTC.